This TCR beta chain was obtained from a study of blood T cell repertoires in COVID-19. Across the whole study: Samples of COVID-19 (acute and convalescent) were obtained from the United States, Italy and Spain. PBMCs, B-cell-depleted T cells, or T cells provided the cDNA or gDNA that made up the material.

Sequencing used immunoSEQ multiplex PCR; TCRdb keeps in-frame clones, though not all of them. The profile shows under 300,000 clones, just under 85% of them singletons. The CDR3 contains 17 residues. Trimming pared 1 base from V and 2 bases from J, leaving 15 bases between. Germline CDR1 and CDR2: SGHTA and FQGNSA. The chain is built from TRBV7-2 and TRBJ1-5; D gene unclear. Sequencing was performed on peripheral blood. The receptor was isolated from an elderly woman with acute or convalescent COVID-19. The CDR3 is CASSLVSGLEGNQPQHF. The CDR3 DNA reads TGTGCCAGCAGCTTAGTTTCCGGACTCGAAGGCAATCAGCCCCAGCATTTT.